This TCR beta chain was captured in a study of OX40 agonist ivuxolimab in advanced cancers. For the study at large: Enrollees could have had prior anti-PD-1, anti-PD-L1 or anti-CTLA-4 therapy, which more than 30% had received.

Blood samples were obtained at baseline, cycle 4 day 1, and cycle 7 day 1. Clones were sequenced by immunoSEQ multiplex PCR, and TCRdb holds only the in-frame ones, with some missing. The table records about 73,000 clones, around 89% of them present only once. General study points: Expanded clones were, on average, more numerous in CD8+ T cells than in CD4+.

Comments on this clone: The antigen is unknown.

CDR1 and CDR2 (germline): MNHEY, SMNVEV (reference sequence). This CDR3 region has 17 residues. With 0 bases clipped from V and 1 base from J, the junction kept 6 bases outside the gene matches. This TCR derives from an adult with an advanced solid tumor such as melanoma, head and neck, liver or kidney cancer. The source material was CD4+ or CD8+ T cells sorted from blood, sampled in a trial of the OX40 agonist ivuxolimab. This sequence joins TRBV27 and TRBJ2-7, with 10 bases that match TRBD2. The CDR3 here is CASSLSPGLATSYEQYF. CDR3 DNA: TGTGCCAGCAGTTTATCCCCGGGACTAGCGACATCCTACGAGCAGTACTTC.